Below are 21 T cell receptor beta chains sequenced from a single sample in a study of blood T cell repertoires in COVID-19 (dated by TCRdb to the early 2020s). The library was produced with the immunoSEQ multiplex PCR assay. TCRdb took this table from immuneACCESS and kept in-frame rearrangements with V and J called. Such tables lack part of the clones; where checked against another copy, unresolved V genes explain under half of the gap, and the rest is unexplained. This sample is represented by roughly 99,000 clones; roughly 84% of them were singletons. In total, the top ten clones hold 4% to 5.5% of the sample. The sample consisted of peripheral blood. Receptor source: a human donor in a cohort sampled during active COVID-19.

This chain joins TRBV29-1 and TRBJ2-3; TRBD2 might be the D (6 bases). With 4 bases removed from V and 5 bases from J, the gap between germline ends came to 16 bases. CDR1 SQVTM and CDR2 ANQGSEA come from the germline V gene. The CDR3 runs to 14 residues. In nucleotides, the CDR3 is TGCAGCGTTGGGGACTCCCTCTTTCTAGATACGCAGTATTTT. It yields the protein CSVGDSLFLDTQYF.

V usage is TRBV7-3 and J usage is TRBJ2-1, with TRBD2 as a possible D gene (5 bases). From germline, CDR1 is SGHTA and CDR2 FQGTGA. The germline V and J ends were trimmed by 5 bases and 6 bases, with 17 bases remaining between them. This CDR3 spans 15 amino acids. This CDR3 reads CASSDRTGASNEQFF. In DNA form, the CDR3 reads TGTGCCAGCAGCGACCGGACTGGCGCATCCAATGAGCAGTTCTTC.

The chain is built from TRBV7-9 and TRBJ2-3; D is perhaps TRBD1 (6 bases). This CDR3 comprises 17 residues. V shed 7 bases and J shed 2 bases, with 22 bases lying between them. CDR1 and CDR2 (germline): SEHNR, FQNEAQ (reference sequence). The CDR3: CASNILFGGQITDTQYF. The CDR3, as DNA: TGTGCCAGCAACATCCTTTTTGGTGGACAGATCACAGATACGCAGTATTTT.

This chain uses TRBV5-1 with TRBJ1-3; D remains ambiguous. The CDR3 consists of 18 residues. Trimming shortened V by 4 bases and J by 0 bases, and 20 bases separated the two germline ends. In germline, CDR1 is SGHRS, CDR2 YFSETQ. CDR3 protein: CASSDGRSHSVSGNTIYF. The CDR3 bases are TGCGCCAGCAGCGACGGCAGGTCCCACTCCGTCTCTGGAAACACCATATATTTT.

This chain links TRBV28 with TRBJ2-7; 11 nucleotides align to TRBD2. This CDR3 comprises 16 residues. The V gene's germline CDR1 is MDHEN and CDR2 SYDVKM. V shed 7 bases and J 1 base; nucleotides not matched to a gene: 9. CDR3 protein: CASTSPGTSGSYEQYV. For the CDR3, the DNA is TGTGCCAGCACCTCCCCCGGGACTAGCGGATCCTACGAGCAGTACGTC.

The rearrangement joins TRBV3-1 (or the pseudogene TRBV3-2) to TRBJ2-3, with TRBD2 matching over 7 bases. J lost 3 bases, V lost 8 bases, and 5 bases had no gene match. The CDR3 is made up of 13 amino acids. The germline CDR1 and CDR2 sequences are LGHDT and YNNKEL (reference sequence). In DNA form, the CDR3 reads TGTGCCAGCGGTAACGGGAGGACAGATACGCAGTATTTT. This sequence encodes CASGNGRTDTQYF.

V usage is TRBV7-5 and J usage is TRBJ2-5; no DNA check was done on the table's D call, TRBD1. TRBV7-5 counts as a pseudogene. CDR3 length: 17 amino acids. In DNA form, the CDR3 reads TGTGCCAGAAGCTTAGGGGCGGGACAGGGGGCTTTAGAGACCCAGTACTTC. Its translation is CARSLGAGQGALETQYF.

The chain couples TRBV3-1 (or the pseudogene TRBV3-2) to TRBJ1-2; 8 bases align to TRBD1. The V gene's germline CDR1 is LGHDT and CDR2 YNNKEL (reference sequence). The CDR3 is 15 residues long. Trimming at V came to 2 bases and at J to 4 bases, leaving 6 bases not matched to a gene. CDR3 in amino acids: CASSQHGQGGYGYTF. CDR3 nucleotides: TGTGCCAGCAGCCAACACGGACAGGGAGGCTATGGCTACACCTTC.

The V and J genes are TRBV11-2 and TRBJ2-1; 8 bases agree with TRBD2. The trim removed 5 bases at V and 4 bases at J, leaving 16 bases unmatched. The CDR3 length is 18 residues. Germline CDR1 SGHAT, CDR2 FQNNGV. This chain's CDR3 is CASSNRTSFQRTYNEQFF. The CDR3 DNA follows: TGTGCCAGCAGCAACCGGACTAGCTTTCAGCGGACGTACAATGAGCAGTTCTTC.

The V and J genes are TRBV19 and TRBJ1-4; possibly TRBD1 for D (5 bases). V shed 7 bases and J shed 8 bases, with 8 bases lying between them. CDR1 is LNHDA, CDR2 SQIVND, per germline (reference sequence). The CDR3 spans 11 residues. CDR3 residues: CASTPGEKLFF. The CDR3 nucleotides read TGTGCCAGTACTCCAGGGGAAAAACTGTTTTTT.

The V gene is TRBV30, the J gene TRBJ2-7; 9 bases fit TRBD2. The ends lost 1 base at V and 4 bases at J; junction bases unmatched: 5. Germline V gene sequence: CDR1 GTSNPN, CDR2 SVGIG (reference sequence). This CDR3 spans 14 amino acids. The CDR3 sequence is CAWSGLAGRYEQYF. For the CDR3, the DNA is TGTGCCTGGAGTGGCCTAGCGGGAAGGTACGAGCAGTACTTC. Together with reference TRBV30 and TRBJ2-7, the CDR3 gives the full variable domain: SQTIHQWPATLVQPVGSPLSLECTVEGTSNPNLYWYRQAAGRGLQLLFYSVGIGQISSEVPQNLSASRPQDRQFILSSKKLLLSDSGFYLCAWSGLAGRYEQYFGPGTRLTVT.

The chain links TRBV18 to TRBJ2-7; tentative D call: TRBD1 (6 bases). Germline values: CDR1 KGHSH, CDR2 LQKENI. This CDR3 comprises 13 residues. V lost 3 bases and J lost 2, with 8 bases in between. CDR3 coding DNA: TGTGCCAGCTCACCCAGGGGTACCTACGAGCAGTACTTC. Residues: CASSPRGTYEQYF.

The chain carries TRBV6-2 or TRBV6-3 and TRBJ2-1; TRBD2 matches at 10 bases. V was clipped by 6 bases and J by 6 bases; unmatched bases: 5. Germline V gene lookup returns CDR1 MNHEY and CDR2 SVGEGT. The CDR3 extends over 14 amino acids. CDR3: CASSLAGEPNEQFF. The CDR3 bases are TGTGCCAGCAGCCTAGCGGGAGAGCCCAATGAGCAGTTCTTC.

The chain carries TRBV2 and TRBJ1-5; D ambiguous. The CDR3 has 14 amino acids. CDR1 is SNHLY, CDR2 FYNNEI, per germline. Trimming took 5 bases from V and 4 from J, leaving 12 bases between them. The DNA of the CDR3 is TGTGCCAGCAGTCAGTGGTCGGGGAATCAGCCCCAGCATTTT. Translation gives CASSQWSGNQPQHF.

The chain combines TRBV7-2 with TRBJ2-1, with 10 bases identical to TRBD2. The CDR3 has 15 residues. With 6 bases clipped from V and 4 bases from J, the junction kept 6 bases outside the gene matches. Germline CDR1 reads SGHTA; CDR2 reads FQGNSA. CDR3 DNA: TGTGCCAGCAGGGTACTAGCGGGAAATTACAATGAGCAGTTCTTC. Translation gives CASRVLAGNYNEQFF. Combining the CDR3 with reference TRBV7-2 and TRBJ2-1 gives the whole variable domain GAGVSQSPSNKVTEKGKDVELRCDPISGHTALYWYRQSLGQGLEFLIYFQGNSAPDKSGLPSDRFSAERTGGSVSTLTIQRTQQEDSAVYLCASRVLAGNYNEQFFGPGTRLTVL.

The rearrangement uses TRBV11-2 and TRBJ2-3; tentative D call: TRBD2 (5 bases). Trimming stripped 1 base from V and 4 bases from J, with 9 bases between. The CDR3 totals 14 residues. The germline gives CDR1 SGHAT, CDR2 FQNNGV. The CDR3 loop reads CASSLVRGADTQYF. The CDR3 DNA reads as TGTGCCAGCAGCTTAGTACGGGGAGCAGATACGCAGTATTTT.

The gene calls are TRBV25-1 and TRBJ1-3; TRBD1 might be the D (6 bases). The V end was cut by 4 bases, the J end by 1 base, with 17 bases between. The CDR3 extends over 17 amino acids. The germline CDR1 and CDR2 sequences are MGHDK and SYGVNS. CDR3 sequence (DNA): TGTGCCAGCAGTGCATTGTCCGGACAGTCTTCTGGAAACACCATATATTTT. Protein sequence: CASSALSGQSSGNTIYF.

The V and J genes are TRBV30 and TRBJ1-2; 10 nucleotides line up with TRBD1. CDR3 size: 15 residues. V trimming: 3 bases; J trimming: 8 bases; junction bases outside the gene matches: 12. Germline CDR1 reads GTSNPN; CDR2 reads SVGIG (reference sequence). The CDR3 bases are TGTGCCTGGAGGGCCCGGGGACAGGGGCTAGGAGGCTACACCTTC. It codes for CAWRARGQGLGGYTF.

This clone was seen once. The CDR3 sequence is CASSYGTSGIYNEQFF. The CDR3 DNA is TGTGCCAGCAGTTACGGGACTAGCGGGATCTACAATGAGCAGTTCTTC. The chain has TRBV6-2 or TRBV6-3 and TRBJ2-1; 13 nucleotides match TRBD2. There are 16 residues in the CDR3. Germline values: CDR1 MNHEY, CDR2 SVGEGT. J was trimmed by 3 bases and V by 2 bases; bases with no gene match: 1.

This chain links TRBV5-1 with TRBJ2-1; 7 nucleotides align to TRBD2. The germline CDR1 and CDR2 sequences are SGHRS and YFSETQ. V was clipped by 4 bases and J by 7 bases; unmatched bases: 8. The CDR3 totals 14 residues. CDR3 sequence (DNA): TGCGCCAGCAGCGCCCCCGACGGGGGGAATGAGCAGTTCTTC. It is translated as CASSAPDGGNEQFF.

The V gene is TRBV4-3, the J gene TRBJ2-7, with D possibly being TRBD2 (5 bases). Germline lookup yields CDR1 LGHNA and CDR2 YSLEER. Trimming cost V 0 bases and J 2 bases, with 8 bases left between them. The CDR3 is 14 amino acids. Here the CDR3 DNA reads TGCGCCAGCAGCCAAGATGAGGGCGCCTACGAGCAGTACTTC. Amino acid sequence: CASSQDEGAYEQYF.